The 28 T cell receptor beta chains below were found in one sample sequenced in a study of technical replicates of blood from a few donors. Method: immunoSEQ multiplex PCR; TCRdb's copy keeps in-frame clones and lacks some. The repertoire includes 95,000 or so clones, 85% to 95% of them detected once, and about 0.35% sits in the top ten. Sequenced input: T cells isolated from PBMCs. The source is a human donor in good health.

V and J are TRBV18 and TRBJ2-5; D is unclear. The germline V gene has CDR1 KGHSH and CDR2 LQKENI. There are 13 residues in the CDR3. V was cut by 2 bases and J by 3 bases, with 7 bases left in between. The CDR3 region is CASSPGRKETQYF. Written as DNA, the CDR3 is TGTGCCAGCTCACCAGGCAGAAAAGAGACCCAGTACTTC.

The chain uses TRBV18 and TRBJ1-1; 9 bases agree with TRBD1. The CDR3 runs to 18 residues. After removal of 3 bases from V and 0 bases from J, the junction contained 11 bases not matched to a gene. CDR1 KGHSH and CDR2 LQKENI come from the germline V gene. The CDR3 reads CASSPNAGTGYLNTEAFF. CDR3 DNA sequence: TGTGCCAGCTCACCCAATGCCGGGACAGGGTATCTGAACACTGAAGCTTTCTTT.

This clone turned up a few times. The V gene is TRBV4-1, the J gene TRBJ1-1; 9 bases agree with TRBD1. The CDR3 runs 15 residues. With 5 bases clipped from V and 2 bases from J, the junction kept 6 bases outside the gene matches. CDR1 is MGHRA, CDR2 YSYEKL, per germline. This chain's CDR3 is CASSARQGGNTEAFF. For the CDR3, the DNA is TGCGCCAGCAGCGCAAGACAGGGGGGCAACACTGAAGCTTTCTTT.

This chain links TRBV2 with TRBJ1-5; D remains unclear. V was clipped by 2 bases and J by 8 bases, with 10 bases between them. The CDR3 totals 13 residues. CDR1 SNHLY and CDR2 FYNNEI come from the germline V gene. The CDR3 sequence is CASSELPGEPQHF. CDR3 nucleotide sequence: TGTGCCAGCAGTGAACTTCCCGGGGAGCCCCAGCATTTT.

The V call is TRBV19, the J call TRBJ1-1, with a weak D call TRBD1 (5 bases). This CDR3 contains 19 residues. Germline CDR1 and CDR2: LNHDA and SQIVND (reference sequence). Trimming took 3 bases from V and 1 from J, leaving 24 bases between them. DNA of the CDR3: TGTGCCAGTAGTATCGGTAGAACTTACTCATCTAGGGGGAACACTGAAGCTTTCTTT. Protein: CASSIGRTYSSRGNTEAFF.

This clone was counted once. CDR3 DNA: TGTGCCTGGAGTGTATTAGGGGGGGTTAGCTCCTACGAGCAGTACTTC. Its translation is CAWSVLGGVSSYEQYF. The chain joins TRBV30 to TRBJ2-7, with TRBD2 as a possible D gene (7 bases). Germline V CDR1 and CDR2: GTSNPN, SVGIG (reference sequence). With 0 bases removed from V and 0 bases from J, the gap between germline ends came to 15 bases. The length of the CDR3 is 16 residues.

This rearrangement joins TRBV7-2 to TRBJ1-2; TRBD1 aligns across 10 bases. Germline values: CDR1 SGHTA, CDR2 FQGNSA. Trimming at V came to 6 bases and at J to 8 bases, leaving 9 bases not matched to a gene. This CDR3 has 14 amino acids. The CDR3, as DNA: TGTGCCAGCAGGGTCCCGACAGGGGGCTTGGGCTACACCTTC. It specifies CASRVPTGGLGYTF.

The chain carries TRBV19 and TRBJ2-2, with 7 bases lining up with TRBD2. Per the germline V gene, CDR1 is LNHDA and CDR2 is SQIVND (reference sequence). V was clipped by 0 bases and J by 7 bases; unmatched bases: 5. The CDR3 loop spans 15 amino acids. The DNA for the CDR3 is TGTGCCAGTAGTATAGATAGGGAGGGCCACGGGGAGCTGTTTTTT. Residues: CASSIDREGHGELFF.

The chain employs TRBV15 and TRBJ2-7; D may be TRBD1 (5 bases). This CDR3 comprises 14 residues. Germline loops: CDR1 LNHNV, CDR2 YYDKDF (reference sequence). V lost 1 base, J lost 5 bases, and 12 bases lay in between. Here the CDR3 DNA reads TGTGCCACCAGCAGAGGTCAGGGTTGGGACGAGCAGTACTTC. Its protein is CATSRGQGWDEQYF. Complete variable domain (other parts from reference TRBV15 and TRBJ2-7): DAMVIQNPRYQVTQFGKPVTLSCSQTLNHNVMYWYQQKSSQAPKLLFHYYDKDFNNEADTPDNFQSRRPNTSFCFLDIRSPGLGDTAMYLCATSRGQGWDEQYFGPGTRLTVT.

The chain uses TRBV27 and TRBJ1-5, with D possibly matching TRBD1 (6 bases). The length of the CDR3 is 15 residues. V dropped 5 bases and J dropped 3 bases, with 14 bases sitting between them. Germline V gives CDR1 MNHEY, CDR2 SMNVEV (reference sequence). The CDR3 loop is CASSPWTDHNQPQHF. Here the CDR3 DNA reads TGTGCCAGCAGTCCTTGGACAGACCACAATCAGCCCCAGCATTTT.

The rearrangement links TRBV27 to TRBJ2-2, with 10 bases identical to TRBD1. The germline V gene encodes CDR1 MNHEY and CDR2 SMNVEV (reference sequence). The CDR3 totals 16 residues. Trimming cost V 8 bases and J 1 base; bases outside gene matches: 7. For the CDR3, the DNA is TGTGCCAGCGGGGACAGGGGAAGTTGGAACACCGGGGAGCTGTTTTTT. This translates into CASGDRGSWNTGELFF.

This rearrangement joins TRBV6-5 to TRBJ2-7, with 7 bases identical to TRBD1. The germline V gene encodes CDR1 MNHEY and CDR2 SVGAGI. CDR3 length: 16 amino acids. The trim removed 0 bases at V and 2 bases at J, leaving 7 bases unmatched. The CDR3 loop is CASSYSAGTVAYEQYF. The CDR3, as DNA: TGTGCCAGCAGTTACTCAGCCGGGACAGTCGCCTACGAGCAGTACTTC.

The V call is TRBV6-5, the J call TRBJ2-2; TRBD1 matches at 8 bases. The V gene's germline CDR1 is MNHEY and CDR2 SVGAGI. V was pared by 6 bases and J by 2 bases, with 5 bases of the junction left unmatched. CDR3 length: 15 residues. CDR3 sequence: CASRTGALNTGELFF. DNA of the CDR3: TGTGCCAGCAGGACAGGGGCCCTCAACACCGGGGAGCTGTTTTTT.

The gene calls are TRBV9 and TRBJ1-1; D is unclear. Trimming shortened V by 7 bases and J by 2 bases, and 9 bases separated the two germline ends. Germline-derived CDR1 and CDR2 are SGDLS and YYNGEE. The CDR3 totals 12 residues. The DNA of the CDR3 is TGTGCCAGCTCAGGCGCTAACACTGAAGCTTTCTTT. It codes for CASSGANTEAFF.

J is TRBJ2-5 and V is TRBV20-1; 9 bases are a match to TRBD2. Germline lookup yields CDR1 DFQATT and CDR2 SNEGSKA (reference sequence). The CDR3 is 10 amino acids. CDR3 coding DNA: TGCATTGGACTAGCGGAGACCCAGTACTTC. Encoded protein: CIGLAETQYF.

The chain is built from TRBV19 and TRBJ2-3, with D possibly matching TRBD2 (6 bases). The V gene lost 3 bases and the J gene lost 3 bases, with 7 bases spanning the gap. The CDR3 extends over 13 amino acids. From germline, CDR1 is LNHDA and CDR2 SQIVND (reference sequence). CDR3 residues: CASSIRGTDTQYF. The CDR3 DNA sequence: TGTGCCAGTAGTATCCGGGGGACAGATACGCAGTATTTT. The full variable domain, completed using reference TRBV19 and TRBJ2-3, is DGGITQSPKYLFRKEGQNVTLSCEQNLNHDAMYWYRQDPGQGLRLIYYSQIVNDFQKGDIAEGYSVSREKKESFPLTVTSAQKNPTAFYLCASSIRGTDTQYFGPGTRLTVL.

The chain carries TRBV16 and TRBJ1-1, with D possibly TRBD1 on 6 matching bases. CDR1 KGHSY and CDR2 FQNENV come from the germline V gene. Trimming shortened V by 3 bases and J by 4 bases, and 9 bases separated the two germline ends. The CDR3 runs to 13 residues. DNA for the CDR3: TGTGCCAGCAGCCAGGGGGGGGCCACTGAAGCTTTCTTT. Translated: CASSQGGATEAFF.

The V gene is TRBV7-2, the J gene TRBJ2-7; weak D call: TRBD2 (5 bases). The CDR3 spans 11 residues. With 8 bases removed from V and 3 bases from J, the gap between germline ends came to 8 bases. Germline CDR1 reads SGHTA; CDR2 reads FQGNSA. The DNA of the CDR3 is TGTGCCAGCGGAGACTACTACGAGCAGTACTTC. Its translation: CASGDYYEQYF.

V and J are TRBV6-6 and TRBJ2-5; D might be TRBD1 (6 bases). The CDR3 is 15 amino acids. Germline values: CDR1 MNHNY, CDR2 SVGAGI (reference sequence). V gave up 10 bases and J gave up 2 bases, with 20 bases separating them. DNA of the CDR3: TGTGCCACCCGAGAGGGGGTTATTACTCAAGAGACCCAGTACTTC. Translated, it gives CATREGVITQETQYF.

The chain employs TRBV21-1 and TRBJ2-5; whether TRBD1, the table's D call, matches the DNA was not checked. TRBV21-1 corresponds to a pseudogene. The CDR3 covers 14 residues. The CDR3 DNA follows: TGTGCCAGCAGCAAAGCGACAGGAGGAGAGACCCAGTACTTC. Protein product: CASSKATGGETQYF.

CDR3 sequence reads: CASSEQGAWELFF. The CDR3, as DNA: TGTGCCAGCAGTGAGCAGGGGGCCTGGGAGCTGTTTTTT. The chain recombines TRBV25-1 with TRBJ2-2; TRBD1 matches at 8 bases. V gave up 3 bases and J gave up 9 bases; unmatched junction bases: 3. The CDR3 spans 13 residues. The germline gives CDR1 MGHDK, CDR2 SYGVNS.

This clone was seen a handful of times. The chain is built from TRBV30 and TRBJ1-1; 7 bases line up with TRBD1. The CDR3 is made up of 13 amino acids. With V trimmed by 0 bases and J by 4 bases, 2 bases remained unmatched. Germline values: CDR1 GTSNPN, CDR2 SVGIG (reference sequence). The CDR3 coding sequence is TGTGCCTGGAGTGTACAGGGGAGCACTGAAGCTTTCTTT. Translating it yields CAWSVQGSTEAFF.

This chain uses TRBV27 with TRBJ1-1; 10 bases agree with TRBD1. Losses at the gene ends were 5 bases for V and 7 bases for J; bases not matched to a gene: 7. Germline CDR1 reads MNHEY; CDR2 reads SMNVEV (reference sequence). The CDR3 has 14 residues. Here the CDR3 reads CASSHGTGAVEAFF. The CDR3 region has the DNA TGTGCCAGCAGTCACGGGACAGGGGCTGTTGAAGCTTTCTTT.

The J gene is TRBJ2-7, the V gene TRBV14; TRBD1 matches at 7 bases. The V segment lost 0 bases and the J segment 3 bases; nucleotides outside the gene matches: 8. The CDR3 totals 16 residues. Germline V CDR1 and CDR2: SGHDN, FVKESK. The CDR3 DNA sequence: TGTGCCAGCAGCCAAGATGGTGACAGGGACCTCTACGAGCAGTACTTC. Protein: CASSQDGDRDLYEQYF.

The chain joins TRBV19 to TRBJ1-1; the D is unclear. CDR1 and CDR2 from the germline V gene are LNHDA and SQIVND (reference sequence). This CDR3 has 13 amino acids. Trimming left V 3 bases short and J 1 base short, with 6 bases between. Here the CDR3 reads CASSIWANTEAFF. The CDR3 bases are TGTGCCAGTAGTATCTGGGCGAACACTGAAGCTTTCTTT.

This rearrangement joins TRBV5-4 to TRBJ2-2; possible D gene TRBD2, 5 bases. The ends were cut back, 4 bases at V and 3 bases at J, with 13 bases in the middle. This CDR3 has 15 amino acids. Germline values: CDR1 SGHNT, CDR2 YYREEE (reference sequence). DNA of the CDR3: TGTGCCAGCAGCAAGAAAAGCGGAGACACCGGGGAGCTGTTTTTT. It yields the protein CASSKKSGDTGELFF.

CDR3 residues: CASRLSTNEKLFF. In nucleotides, the CDR3 is TGTGCCAGCAGGTTATCAACTAATGAAAAACTGTTTTTT. The V call is TRBV6-6, the J call TRBJ1-4, with D unresolved. This CDR3 has 13 amino acids. V dropped 6 bases and J dropped 0 bases, with 5 bases sitting between them. CDR1 and CDR2 (germline): MNHNY, SVGAGI (reference sequence).

V usage is TRBV5-4 and J usage is TRBJ2-7; possibly TRBD2 for D (6 bases). In germline, CDR1 is SGHNT, CDR2 YYREEE (reference sequence). V was pared by 0 bases and J by 1 base, with 8 bases between. The CDR3 is 14 amino acids. CDR3 nucleotide sequence: TGTGCCAGCAGCTTGGTTGCGGGGTCCTACGAGCAGTACTTC. This translates into CASSLVAGSYEQYF.